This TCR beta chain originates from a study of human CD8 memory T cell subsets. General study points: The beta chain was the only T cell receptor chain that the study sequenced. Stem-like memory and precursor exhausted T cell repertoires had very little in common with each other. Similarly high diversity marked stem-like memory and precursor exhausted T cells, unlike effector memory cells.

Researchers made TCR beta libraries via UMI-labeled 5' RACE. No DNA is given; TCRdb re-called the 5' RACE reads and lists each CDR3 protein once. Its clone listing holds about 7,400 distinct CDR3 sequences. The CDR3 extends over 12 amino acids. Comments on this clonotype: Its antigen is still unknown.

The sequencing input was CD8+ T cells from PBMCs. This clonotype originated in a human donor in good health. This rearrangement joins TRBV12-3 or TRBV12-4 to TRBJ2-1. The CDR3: CASSLNNNEQFF.